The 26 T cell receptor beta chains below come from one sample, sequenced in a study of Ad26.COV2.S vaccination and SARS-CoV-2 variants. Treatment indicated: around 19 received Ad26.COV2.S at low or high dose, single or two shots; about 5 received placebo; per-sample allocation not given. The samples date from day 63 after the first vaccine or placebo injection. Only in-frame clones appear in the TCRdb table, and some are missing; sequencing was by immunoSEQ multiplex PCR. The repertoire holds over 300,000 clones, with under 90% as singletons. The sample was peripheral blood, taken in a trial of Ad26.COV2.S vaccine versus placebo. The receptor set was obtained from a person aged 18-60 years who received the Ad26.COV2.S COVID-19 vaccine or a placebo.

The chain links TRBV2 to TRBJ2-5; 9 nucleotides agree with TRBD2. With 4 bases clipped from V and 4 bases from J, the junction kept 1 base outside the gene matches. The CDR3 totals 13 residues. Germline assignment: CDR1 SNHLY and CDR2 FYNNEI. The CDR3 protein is CASSGAGGETQYF. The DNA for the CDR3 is TGTGCCAGCAGTGGAGCGGGGGGAGAGACCCAGTACTTC.

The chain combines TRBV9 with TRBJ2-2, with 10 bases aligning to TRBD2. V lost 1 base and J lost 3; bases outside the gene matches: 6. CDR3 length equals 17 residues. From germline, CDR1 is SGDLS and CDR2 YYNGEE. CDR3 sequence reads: CASSVLPSGGHTGELFF. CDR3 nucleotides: TGTGCCAGCAGCGTATTACCTAGCGGGGGCCACACCGGGGAGCTGTTTTTT.

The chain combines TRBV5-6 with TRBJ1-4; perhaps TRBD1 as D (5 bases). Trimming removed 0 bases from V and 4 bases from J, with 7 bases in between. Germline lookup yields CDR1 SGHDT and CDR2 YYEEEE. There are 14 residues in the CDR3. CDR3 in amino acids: CASSLAGFNEKLFF. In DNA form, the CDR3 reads TGTGCCAGCAGCTTGGCAGGGTTTAATGAAAAACTGTTTTTT.

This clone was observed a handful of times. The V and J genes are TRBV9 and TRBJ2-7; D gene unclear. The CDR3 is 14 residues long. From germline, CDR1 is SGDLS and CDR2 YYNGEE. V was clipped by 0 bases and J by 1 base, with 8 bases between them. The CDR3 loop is CASSVVDGSYEQYF. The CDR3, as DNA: TGTGCCAGCAGCGTAGTCGACGGTTCCTACGAGCAGTACTTC.

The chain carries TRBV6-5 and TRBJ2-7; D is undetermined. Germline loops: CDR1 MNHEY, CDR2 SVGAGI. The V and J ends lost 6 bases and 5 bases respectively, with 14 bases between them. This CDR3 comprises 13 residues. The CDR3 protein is CASRPGRLNEQYF. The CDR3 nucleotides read TGTGCCAGCAGGCCCGGTCGACTTAACGAGCAGTACTTC.

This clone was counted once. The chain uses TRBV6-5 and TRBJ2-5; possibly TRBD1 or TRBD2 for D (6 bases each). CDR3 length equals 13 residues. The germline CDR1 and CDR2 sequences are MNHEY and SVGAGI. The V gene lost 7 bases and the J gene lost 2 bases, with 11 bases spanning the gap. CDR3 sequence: CASMGGRQETQYF. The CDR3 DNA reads TGTGCCAGCATGGGGGGCAGACAAGAGACCCAGTACTTC.

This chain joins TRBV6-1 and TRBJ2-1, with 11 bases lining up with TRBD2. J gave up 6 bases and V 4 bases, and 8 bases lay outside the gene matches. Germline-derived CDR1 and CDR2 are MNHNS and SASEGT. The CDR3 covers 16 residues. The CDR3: CASSGPLAGALNEQFF. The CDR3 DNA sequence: TGTGCCAGCAGTGGACCACTAGCGGGAGCTCTCAATGAGCAGTTCTTC.

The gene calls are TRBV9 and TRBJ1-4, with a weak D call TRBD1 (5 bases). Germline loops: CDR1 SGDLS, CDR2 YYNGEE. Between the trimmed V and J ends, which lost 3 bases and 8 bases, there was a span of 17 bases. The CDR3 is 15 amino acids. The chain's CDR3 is CASSAQEGWGEKLFF. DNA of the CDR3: TGTGCCAGCAGCGCACAGGAGGGGTGGGGAGAAAAACTGTTTTTT.

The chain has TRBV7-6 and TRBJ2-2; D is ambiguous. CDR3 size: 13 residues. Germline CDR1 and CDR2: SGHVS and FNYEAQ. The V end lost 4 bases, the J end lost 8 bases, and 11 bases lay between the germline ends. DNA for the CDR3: TGTGCCAGCAGCTATCCGGCCGGGGGGGAGCTGTTTTTT. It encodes CASSYPAGGELFF. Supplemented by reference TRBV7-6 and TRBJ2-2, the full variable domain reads GAGVSQSPRYKVTKRGQDVALRCDPISGHVSLYWYRQALGQGPEFLTYFNYEAQQDKSGLPNDRFSAERPEGSISTLTIQRTEQRDSAMYRCASSYPAGGELFFGEGSRLTVL.

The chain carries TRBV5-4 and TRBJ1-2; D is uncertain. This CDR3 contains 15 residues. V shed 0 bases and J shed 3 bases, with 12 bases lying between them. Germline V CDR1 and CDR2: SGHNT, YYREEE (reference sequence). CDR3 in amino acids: CASSLVIDRDYGYTF. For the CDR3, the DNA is TGTGCCAGCAGCTTGGTTATAGACCGGGACTATGGCTACACCTTC.

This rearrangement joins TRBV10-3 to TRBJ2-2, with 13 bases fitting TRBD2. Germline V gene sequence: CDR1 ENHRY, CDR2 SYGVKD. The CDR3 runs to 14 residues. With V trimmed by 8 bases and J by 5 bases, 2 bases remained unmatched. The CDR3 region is CAIAGLAGTGELFF. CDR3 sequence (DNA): TGTGCCATCGCGGGACTAGCGGGGACCGGGGAGCTGTTTTTT.

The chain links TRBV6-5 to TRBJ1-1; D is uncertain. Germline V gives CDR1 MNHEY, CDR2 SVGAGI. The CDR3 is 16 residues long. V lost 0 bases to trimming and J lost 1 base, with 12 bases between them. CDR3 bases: TGTGCCAGCAGTTACTCGATAAGTCTGGGGAACACTGAAGCTTTCTTT. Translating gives CASSYSISLGNTEAFF.

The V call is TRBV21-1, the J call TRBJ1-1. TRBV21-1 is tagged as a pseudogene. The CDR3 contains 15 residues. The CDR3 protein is CASSRAKGGKTEAFF. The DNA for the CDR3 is TGTGCCAGCAGCAGGGCCAAAGGAGGAAAGACTGAAGCTTTCTTT.

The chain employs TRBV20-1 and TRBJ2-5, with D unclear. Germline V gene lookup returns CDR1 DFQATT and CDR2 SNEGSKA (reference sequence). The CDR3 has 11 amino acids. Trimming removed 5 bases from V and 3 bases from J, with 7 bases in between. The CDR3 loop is CSAPEKETQYF. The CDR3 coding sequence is TGCAGTGCTCCGGAAAAAGAGACCCAGTACTTC.

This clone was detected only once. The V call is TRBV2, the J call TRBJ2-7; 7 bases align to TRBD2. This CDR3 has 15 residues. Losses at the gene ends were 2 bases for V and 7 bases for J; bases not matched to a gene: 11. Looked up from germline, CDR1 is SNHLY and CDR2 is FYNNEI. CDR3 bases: TGTGCCAGCAGTGAAATGCGGGGGTCCCCCCGGGAGCAGTACTTC. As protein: CASSEMRGSPREQYF.

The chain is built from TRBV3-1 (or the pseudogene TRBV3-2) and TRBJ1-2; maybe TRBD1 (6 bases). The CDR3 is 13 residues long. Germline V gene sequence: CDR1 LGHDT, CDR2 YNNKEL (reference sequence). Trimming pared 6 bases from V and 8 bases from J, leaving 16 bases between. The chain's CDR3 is CASRLGTLSGYTF. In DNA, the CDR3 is TGTGCCAGCAGACTCGGGACACTTTCCGGCTACACCTTC.

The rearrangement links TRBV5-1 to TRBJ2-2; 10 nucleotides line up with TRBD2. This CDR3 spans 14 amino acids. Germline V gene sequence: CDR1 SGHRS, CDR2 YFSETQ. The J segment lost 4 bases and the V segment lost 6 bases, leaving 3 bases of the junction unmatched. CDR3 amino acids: CASKWTSGTGELFF. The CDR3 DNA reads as TGCGCCAGCAAATGGACTAGCGGCACCGGGGAGCTGTTTTTT.

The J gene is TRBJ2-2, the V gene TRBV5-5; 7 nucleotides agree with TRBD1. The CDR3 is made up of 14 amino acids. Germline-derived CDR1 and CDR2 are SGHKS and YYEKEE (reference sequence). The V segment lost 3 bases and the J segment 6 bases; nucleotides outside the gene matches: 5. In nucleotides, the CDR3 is TGTGCCAGCAGCTCGGACAGGTATCCCGGGGAGCTGTTTTTT. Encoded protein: CASSSDRYPGELFF.

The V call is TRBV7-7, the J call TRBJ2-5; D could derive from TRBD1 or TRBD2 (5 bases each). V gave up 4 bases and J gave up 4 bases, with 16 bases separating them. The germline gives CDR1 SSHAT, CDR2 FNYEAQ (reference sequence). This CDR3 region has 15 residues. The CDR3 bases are TGTGCCAGCAGCTCACTATCCGGGACGGCAGAGACCCAGTACTTC. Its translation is CASSSLSGTAETQYF.

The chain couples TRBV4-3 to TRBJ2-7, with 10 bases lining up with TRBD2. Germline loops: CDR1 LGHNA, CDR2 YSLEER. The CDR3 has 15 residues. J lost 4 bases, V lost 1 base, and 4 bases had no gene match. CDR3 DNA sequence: TGCGCCAGCAGCCAAGCGCAGACTAGCGGGTACGAGCAGTACTTC. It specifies CASSQAQTSGYEQYF.

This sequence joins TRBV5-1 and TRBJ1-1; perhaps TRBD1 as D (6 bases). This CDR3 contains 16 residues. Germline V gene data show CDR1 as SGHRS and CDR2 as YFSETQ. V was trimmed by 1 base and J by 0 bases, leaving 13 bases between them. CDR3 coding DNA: TGCGCCAGCAGCTTGCGTTCCCAGGGGATGAACACTGAAGCTTTCTTT. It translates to CASSLRSQGMNTEAFF.

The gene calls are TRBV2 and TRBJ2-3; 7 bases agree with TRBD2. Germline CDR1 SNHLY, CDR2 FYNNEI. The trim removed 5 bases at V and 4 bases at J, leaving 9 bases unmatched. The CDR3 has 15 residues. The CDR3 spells CASSFGGGRADTQYF. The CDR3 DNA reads TGTGCCAGCAGTTTTGGCGGGGGTCGAGCAGATACGCAGTATTTT.

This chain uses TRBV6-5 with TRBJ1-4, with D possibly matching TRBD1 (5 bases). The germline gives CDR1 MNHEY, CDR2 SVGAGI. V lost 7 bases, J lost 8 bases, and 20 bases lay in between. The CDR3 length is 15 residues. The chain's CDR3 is CASTVFQGREEKLFF. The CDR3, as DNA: TGTGCCAGCACTGTCTTCCAGGGCCGAGAGGAAAAACTGTTTTTT.

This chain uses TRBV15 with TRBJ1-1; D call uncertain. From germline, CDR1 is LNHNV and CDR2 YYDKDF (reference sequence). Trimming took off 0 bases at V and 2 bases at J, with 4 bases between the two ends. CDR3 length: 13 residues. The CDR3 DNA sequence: TGTGCCACCAGCAGAGAACAAAACACTGAAGCTTTCTTT. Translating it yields CATSREQNTEAFF.

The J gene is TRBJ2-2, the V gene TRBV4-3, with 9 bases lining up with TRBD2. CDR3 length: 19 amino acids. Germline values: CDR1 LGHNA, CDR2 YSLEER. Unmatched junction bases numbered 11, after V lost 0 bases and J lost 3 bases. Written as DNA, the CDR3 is TGCGCCAGCAGCCAAGATCGTAGGGGACTAGCCAGTGACACCGGGGAGCTGTTTTTT. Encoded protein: CASSQDRRGLASDTGELFF.

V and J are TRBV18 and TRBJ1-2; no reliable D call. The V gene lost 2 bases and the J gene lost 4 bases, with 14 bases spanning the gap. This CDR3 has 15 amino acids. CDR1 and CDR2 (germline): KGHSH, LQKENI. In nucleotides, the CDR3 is TGTGCCAGCTCACCAGTAAACCCCACCGGCTATGGCTACACCTTC. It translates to CASSPVNPTGYGYTF.